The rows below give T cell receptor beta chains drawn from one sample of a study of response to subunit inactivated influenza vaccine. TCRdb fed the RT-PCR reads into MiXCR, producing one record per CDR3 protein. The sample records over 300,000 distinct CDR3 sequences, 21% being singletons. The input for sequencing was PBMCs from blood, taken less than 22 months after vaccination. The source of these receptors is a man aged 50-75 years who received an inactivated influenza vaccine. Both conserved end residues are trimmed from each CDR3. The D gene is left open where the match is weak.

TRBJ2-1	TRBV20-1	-	SATSGLTFDEQF
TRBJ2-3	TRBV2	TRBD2	ASKETSGRAPDTQY
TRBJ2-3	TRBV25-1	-	ASRLTDTQY
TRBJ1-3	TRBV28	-	ASTPHSAGGNTIY
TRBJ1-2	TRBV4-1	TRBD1	ASSPTGGVLGYT
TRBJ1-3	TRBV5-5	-	ASSLRLFMSSGNTIY
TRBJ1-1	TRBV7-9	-	ASSLRGASTEAF
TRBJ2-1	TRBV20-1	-	SSAATSYNEQF
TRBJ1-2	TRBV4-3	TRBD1	ASTRQGSLYGYT
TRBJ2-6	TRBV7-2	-	ASSTYRTANVLT
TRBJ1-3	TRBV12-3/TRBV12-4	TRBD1	ASSPPTGKGNTIY
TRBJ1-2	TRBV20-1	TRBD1	SARTDRGYT
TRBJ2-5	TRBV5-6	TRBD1	ASSSMPGQGRQETQY
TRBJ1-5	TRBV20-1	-	SASSATGNQPQH
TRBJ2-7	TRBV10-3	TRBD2	ATADTRASGTYEQY
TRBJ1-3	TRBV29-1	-	SVAWGQLSSGNTIY
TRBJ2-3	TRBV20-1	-	SASGPMSLQY
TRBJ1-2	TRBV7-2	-	ASSLLQGYGYT
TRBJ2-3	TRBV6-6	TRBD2	ASSLLTSGGVYTQY
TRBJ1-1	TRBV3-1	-	ASSRGNGLGTEAF
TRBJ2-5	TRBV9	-	ASSGGPKATETQY
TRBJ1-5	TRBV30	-	AWSERNQPQH
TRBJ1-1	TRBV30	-	AWSVGLNTEAF
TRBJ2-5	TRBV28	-	ASGGPQY
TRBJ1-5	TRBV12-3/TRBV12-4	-	ASSPNRADSNQPQH
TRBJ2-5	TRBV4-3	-	ASSQDWGLGWETQY
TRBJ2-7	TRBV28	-	ASRRVRSYEQY
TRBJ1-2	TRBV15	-	ATSSRTDPNYGYT
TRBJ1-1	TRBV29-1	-	SVEGQGVPEAF
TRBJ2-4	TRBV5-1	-	ASSLEQGRLLAKNIQY
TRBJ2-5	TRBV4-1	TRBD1	ASSQARQGKETQY
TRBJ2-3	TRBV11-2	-	ASSAAGRTDTQY
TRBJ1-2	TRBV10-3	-	AISESGSSSYGYT
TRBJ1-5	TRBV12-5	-	ASGLGEGNQPQH
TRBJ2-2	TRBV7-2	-	ASSLEWIPHTGELF
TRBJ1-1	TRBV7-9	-	ASSLGVEAF
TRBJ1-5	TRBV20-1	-	SAYGTQNQPQH
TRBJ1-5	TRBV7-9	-	ASSSLSQGGQPQH
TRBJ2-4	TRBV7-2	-	ASSPVSSHIQY
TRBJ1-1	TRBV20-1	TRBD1	SAGDSSATTEAF
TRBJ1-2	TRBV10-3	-	AISERAGYNRYT
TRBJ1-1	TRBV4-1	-	ASSPGSAGSTEAF
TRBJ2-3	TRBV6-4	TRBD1	ASSDSTGVFGTDTQY
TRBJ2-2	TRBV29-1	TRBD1	SAGQENTGELF
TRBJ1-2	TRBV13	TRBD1	ASSLGGQGTIGGYT
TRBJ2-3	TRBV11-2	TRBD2	ASSSSPGAGGLSQY
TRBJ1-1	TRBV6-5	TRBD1	ASSYSGTGRTEAF
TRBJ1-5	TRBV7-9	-	ASSLRGEQPQH
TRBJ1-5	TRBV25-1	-	ASSEVTGSAPQH
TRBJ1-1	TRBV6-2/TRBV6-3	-	ASSPGRELPEAF
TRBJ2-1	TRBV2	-	ACSPGQTSYNEQF
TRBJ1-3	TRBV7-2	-	ASSLVGGRSGNTIY
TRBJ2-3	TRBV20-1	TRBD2	SARVSGGANTQY